Listed below are T cell receptor beta chains from one sample, sequenced in a study of CD8+CD57+ T cells in acquired aplastic anemia. MiXCR was run by TCRdb on the reads, yielding one entry per CDR3 protein. The sample has about 200,000 distinct CDR3 sequences, less than 75% seen once. The sample taken for sequencing was sorted CD4+, CD8+, or CD8+CD57+ T cells (not recorded which) from PBMCs. Every receptor here comes from a human donor with aplastic anemia. Each CDR3 is given with its conserved first and last residue. Fields, in order: V gene, J gene, clone size, D gene, CDR3 DNA, CDR3 protein. A D gene is named only where the DNA matches it firmly. Only some rows state a clone size, as once, few, many or a class for expanded clones.

>TRBV19|TRBJ1-3|NA|NA
TGTGCCAGTAGTATAGTGGGCCAATCGGGGCCTCGAAACACCATATATTTT
CASSIVGQSGPRNTIYF
>TRBV7-3|TRBJ2-3|many|TRBD2
TGTGCCAGCAGCTTAGATAGCGGGGGCACAGATACGCAGTATTTT
CASSLDSGGTDTQYF
>TRBV14|TRBJ2-5|NA|NA
TGTGCCAGCAGCCTGCAGTGGTCCCTAGTAGAGACCCAGTACTTC
CASSLQWSLVETQYF
>TRBV20-1|TRBJ1-1|NA|NA
TGCAGTGCCCGGGGGCACACTGAAGCTTTCTTT
CSARGHTEAFF
>TRBV2|TRBJ1-5|NA|TRBD1
TGTGCCAGCGGCCGGACAGGGGTGGATCAGCCCCAGCATTTT
CASGRTGVDQPQHF
>TRBV20-1|TRBJ2-7|NA|TRBD2
TGCAGTGCTAGAGGTCAGGGAGGGATCGAGCAGTACTTC
CSARGQGGIEQYF
>TRBV7-2|TRBJ2-5|few|NA
TGTGCCAGCAGCTCCAGCTGGGGCCAAGAGACCCAGTACTTC
CASSSSWGQETQYF
>TRBV15|TRBJ2-1|few|NA
TGTGCCACCAGCAGCTCGACCGGGACATTCTCCTACAATGAGCAGTTCTTC
CATSSSTGTFSYNEQFF
>TRBV5-1|TRBJ2-1|NA|NA
TGCGCCAGCAGGTATCGAACCGACTCCTACAATGAGCAGTTCTTC
CASRYRTDSYNEQFF
>TRBV9|TRBJ1-1|few|NA
TGTGCCAGCAGCGTACATCAGAACACTGAAGCTTTCTTT
CASSVHQNTEAFF
>TRBV7-2|TRBJ1-1|NA|NA
TGTGCCAGCAGCAGACCCCGGACGACCACTGAAGCTTTCTTT
CASSRPRTTTEAFF
>TRBV10-3|TRBJ1-5|few|TRBD1
TGTGCCATCAGCACAGGGGCGCTCAATCAGCCCCAGCATTTT
CAISTGALNQPQHF
>TRBV10-1|TRBJ2-5|once|NA
TGCGCCAGCAGCTCCAGACTCGTTCGGAATTGGACGATGAGCCAGTACTTC
CASSSRLVRNWTMSQYF
>TRBV5-5|TRBJ2-3|NA|TRBD2
TGTGCCAGCACGGGACTAGCGGGAGTGGATACGCAGTATTTT
CASTGLAGVDTQYF
>TRBV19|TRBJ1-5|once|NA
TGTGCCAGTAGTATATATGGCAATCAGCCCCAGCATTTT
CASSIYGNQPQHF
>TRBV20-1|TRBJ1-1|few|NA
TGCAGTGCTAGACTGGGGTCGGGCACTGAAGCTTTCTTT
CSARLGSGTEAFF
>TRBV10-3|TRBJ1-2|NA|NA
TGTGCCATCAGTGAGTCCAAACTACCTAACTATGGCTACACCTTC
CAISESKLPNYGYTF
>TRBV18|TRBJ1-2|NA|NA
TGTGCCAGCTCACCAGAAGCAGGGGTGGCCTATGGCTACACCTTC
CASSPEAGVAYGYTF
>TRBV19|TRBJ1-3|NA|NA
TGTGCCAGTACCCGTGCCCAGGGAGGATATGGAAACACCATATATTTT
CASTRAQGGYGNTIYF
>TRBV25-1|TRBJ1-1|NA|NA
TGTGCCAGCAGTGCAGGGATTATGAACACTGAAGCTTTCTTT
CASSAGIMNTEAFF
>TRBV10-1|TRBJ2-7|NA|TRBD1
TGCGCCAGCAGCCGAAGGACAGGGGCCTACGAGCAGTACTTC
CASSRRTGAYEQYF
>TRBV7-9|TRBJ2-5|NA|NA
TGTGCCAGCAGTCCCAGGGAAGGAGCTTGGGAGACCCAGTACTTC
CASSPREGAWETQYF
>TRBV15|TRBJ2-2|NA|TRBD1
TGTGCCACCAGCCCCGGGACAGGGGACACCGGGGAGCTGTTTTTT
CATSPGTGDTGELFF
>TRBV10-3|TRBJ2-4|few|TRBD2
TGTGCCATCGGGGAGGGATGGGACATTCAGTACTTC
CAIGEGWDIQYF
>TRBV7-9|TRBJ1-6|NA|TRBD1
TGTGCCAGCAGCAAGGACAGGGGCAATTCACCCCTCCACTTT
CASSKDRGNSPLHF
>TRBV15|TRBJ2-4|NA|NA
TGTGCCACCAGCAGAGATGGGGGGCCTAGCATTCAGTACTTC
CATSRDGGPSIQYF
>TRBV2|TRBJ2-5|NA|TRBD1
TGTGCCAGCAGGCGACAGGGGGCGGAGACCCAGTACTTC
CASRRQGAETQYF
>TRBV5-6|TRBJ2-1|many|TRBD2
TGTGCCAGCAGCTTGGAGAGCGGGGGGGCCGTAGTGGAGCAGTTCTTC
CASSLESGGAVVEQFF
>TRBV6-5|TRBJ1-2|many|TRBD1
TGTGCCAGCAGTTCCCCCGGTCGACAGGGGGCCGGCGGCTACACCTTC
CASSSPGRQGAGGYTF
>TRBV11-2|TRBJ2-2|many|NA
TGTGCCAGCAGCTTATTAGCAGTGAACACCGGGGAGCTGTTTTTT
CASSLLAVNTGELFF
>TRBV7-3|TRBJ2-1|NA|TRBD1
TGTGCCAGCAGCTCCCCCCCGGGACAGGAGGTTTATGAGCAGTTCTTC
CASSSPPGQEVYEQFF
>TRBV24-1|TRBJ2-3|few|NA
TGTGCCACCAGTGATGGAGGGACAGATACGCAGTATTTT
CATSDGGTDTQYF
>TRBV5-1|TRBJ1-1|NA|NA
TGCGCCAGCGGCCCATTGGGGGGGAACACTGAAGCTTTCTTT
CASGPLGGNTEAFF
>TRBV29-1|TRBJ1-1|few|TRBD1
TGCAGCGGCCGGACAGGGACCGGGACTGAAGCTTTCTTT
CSGRTGTGTEAFF
>TRBV7-9|TRBJ2-2|NA|NA
TGTGCCAGCAGCTTAGATCTTGGCGGGGAGCTGTTTTTT
CASSLDLGGELFF
>TRBV15|TRBJ2-7|NA|TRBD2
TGTGCCACCAGCAGGGGCCCTGGGAGGGACGGGTCCTACGAGCAGTACTTC
CATSRGPGRDGSYEQYF
>TRBV9|TRBJ2-7|NA|TRBD2
TGTGCCAGCAGCGCGACTAGCGGGGGGGCGGGGGAGCAGTACTTC
CASSATSGGAGEQYF
>TRBV6-1|TRBJ2-7|NA|NA
TGTGCCAGCAGTGGTGGGGGGCCCTTCTCCTACGAGCAGTACTTC
CASSGGGPFSYEQYF
>TRBV7-9|TRBJ2-5|NA|TRBD1
TGTGCCAGCAGCCGCAGGGGGCCAGAGACCCAGTACTTC
CASSRRGPETQYF